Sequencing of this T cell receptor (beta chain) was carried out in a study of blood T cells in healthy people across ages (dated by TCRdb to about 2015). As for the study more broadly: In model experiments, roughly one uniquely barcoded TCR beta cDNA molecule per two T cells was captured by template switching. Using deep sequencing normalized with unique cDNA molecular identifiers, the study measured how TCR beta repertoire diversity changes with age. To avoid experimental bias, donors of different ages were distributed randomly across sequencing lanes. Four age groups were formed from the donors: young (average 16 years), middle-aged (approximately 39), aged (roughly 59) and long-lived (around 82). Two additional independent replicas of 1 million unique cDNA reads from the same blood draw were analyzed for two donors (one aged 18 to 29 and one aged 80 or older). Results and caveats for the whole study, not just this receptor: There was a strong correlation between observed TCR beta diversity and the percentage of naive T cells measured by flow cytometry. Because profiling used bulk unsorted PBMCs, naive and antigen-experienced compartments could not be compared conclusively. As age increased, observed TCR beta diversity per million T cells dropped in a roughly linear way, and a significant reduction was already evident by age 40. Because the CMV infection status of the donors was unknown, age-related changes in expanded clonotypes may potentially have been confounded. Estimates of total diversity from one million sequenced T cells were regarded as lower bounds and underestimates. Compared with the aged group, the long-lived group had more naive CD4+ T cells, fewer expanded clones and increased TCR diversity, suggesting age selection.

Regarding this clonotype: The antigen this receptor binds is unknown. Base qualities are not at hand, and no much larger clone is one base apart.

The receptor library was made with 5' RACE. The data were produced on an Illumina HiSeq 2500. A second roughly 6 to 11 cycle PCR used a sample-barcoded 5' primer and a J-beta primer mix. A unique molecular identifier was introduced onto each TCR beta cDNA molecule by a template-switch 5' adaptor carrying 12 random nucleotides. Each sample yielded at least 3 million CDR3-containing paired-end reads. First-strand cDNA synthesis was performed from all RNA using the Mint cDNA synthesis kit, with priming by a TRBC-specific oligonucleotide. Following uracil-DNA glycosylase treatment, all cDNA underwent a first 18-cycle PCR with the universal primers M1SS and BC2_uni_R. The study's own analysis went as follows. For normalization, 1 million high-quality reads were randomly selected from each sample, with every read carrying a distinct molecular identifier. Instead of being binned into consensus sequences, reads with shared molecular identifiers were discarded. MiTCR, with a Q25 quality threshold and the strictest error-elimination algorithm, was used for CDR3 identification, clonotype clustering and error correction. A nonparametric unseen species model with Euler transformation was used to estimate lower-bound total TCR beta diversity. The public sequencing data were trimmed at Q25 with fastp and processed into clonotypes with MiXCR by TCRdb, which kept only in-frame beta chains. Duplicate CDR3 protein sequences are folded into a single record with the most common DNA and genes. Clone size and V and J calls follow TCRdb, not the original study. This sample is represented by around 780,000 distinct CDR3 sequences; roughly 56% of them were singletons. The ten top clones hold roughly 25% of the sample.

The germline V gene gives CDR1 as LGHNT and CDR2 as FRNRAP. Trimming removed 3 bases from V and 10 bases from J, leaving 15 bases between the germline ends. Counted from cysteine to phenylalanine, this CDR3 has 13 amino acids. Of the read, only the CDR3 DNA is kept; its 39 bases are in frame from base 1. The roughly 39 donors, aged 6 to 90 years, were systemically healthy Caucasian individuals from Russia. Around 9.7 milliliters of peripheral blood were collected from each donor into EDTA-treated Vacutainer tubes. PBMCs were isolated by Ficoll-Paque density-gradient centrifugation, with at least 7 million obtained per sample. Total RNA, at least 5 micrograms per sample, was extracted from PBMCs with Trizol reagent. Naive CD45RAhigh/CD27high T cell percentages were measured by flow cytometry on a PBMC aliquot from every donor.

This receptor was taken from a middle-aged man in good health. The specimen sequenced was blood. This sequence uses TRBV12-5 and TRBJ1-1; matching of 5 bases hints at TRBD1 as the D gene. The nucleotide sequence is TGTGCTAGTGGTTTAAATGAGAACAGGATAGCTTTCTTT. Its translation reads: CASGLNENRIAFF.